These 27 T cell receptor beta chains share one sample of origin, sequenced in a study of CD8 T cells in Susac syndrome. A quantity of roughly 0.5 to 1 ug RNA underwent reverse transcription using random hexamers. TCRdb fed the immunoSEQ multiplex PCR reads into MiXCR, producing one record per CDR3 protein. The sample contains about 150,000 distinct CDR3 sequences, about 95% of which appear only once. Material: CD4+ T cells from PBMCs. The receptors stem from a human donor with Susac syndrome.

V gene TRBV6-5 combines with J gene TRBJ1-5; D remains ambiguous. The CDR3 has 14 residues. V was shortened by 5 bases and J by 1 base, with 9 bases between the two germline ends. The germline V gene encodes CDR1 MNHEY and CDR2 SVGAGI. Here the CDR3 reads CASSPGGSNQPQHF. DNA for the CDR3: TGTGCCAGCAGTCCAGGTGGGAGCAATCAGCCCCAGCATTTT.

This rearrangement joins TRBV3-1 to TRBJ2-7; D perhaps matches TRBD1 (5 bases). The CDR3 sequence is 13 residues long. The V and J ends lost 0 bases and 5 bases respectively, with 8 bases between them. The germline V gene has CDR1 LGHDT and CDR2 YNNKEL (reference sequence). The CDR3 spells CASSQDRGHEQYF. The CDR3 DNA reads as TGTGCCAGCAGCCAAGATAGGGGCCACGAGCAGTACTTC.

J is TRBJ2-2 and V is TRBV7-3, with D perhaps TRBD1 (6 bases). CDR3 length: 13 residues. From germline, CDR1 is SGHTA and CDR2 FQGTGA. V gave up 6 bases and J gave up 3 bases, with 8 bases separating them. CDR3 sequence reads: CASRRQDTGELFF. The DNA for the CDR3 is TGTGCCAGCAGGCGACAGGACACCGGGGAGCTGTTTTTT.

The genes are TRBV3-1 and TRBJ1-2; D might be TRBD1 (6 bases). CDR1 and CDR2 from the germline V gene are LGHDT and YNNKEL (reference sequence). V lost 0 bases and J lost 8, with 16 bases in between. CDR3 size: 15 residues. CDR3 DNA: TGTGCCAGCAGCCAAGATCCCGGGACAAGGGGCGGCTACACCTTC. This encodes CASSQDPGTRGGYTF.

The rearrangement uses TRBV29-1 and TRBJ1-1; no firm D call. The CDR3 is made up of 11 amino acids. V lost 7 bases and J 1 base, leaving 7 bases between the germline ends. Germline values: CDR1 SQVTM, CDR2 ANQGSEA. This CDR3 is CSALPNTEAFF. CDR3 in DNA: TGCAGCGCCCTTCCGAACACTGAAGCTTTCTTT.

This sequence joins TRBV29-1 and TRBJ2-7; D not certain. Trimming pared 4 bases from V and 2 bases from J, leaving 12 bases between. The CDR3 is 13 residues long. Germline V CDR1 and CDR2: SQVTM, ANQGSEA. The CDR3 is CSVGPDGAYEQYF. The CDR3 nucleotides are TGCAGCGTTGGCCCGGACGGAGCCTACGAGCAGTACTTC.

The chain carries TRBV27 and TRBJ2-7; 13 positions agree with TRBD2. With V trimmed by 4 bases and J by 5 bases, 8 bases remained unmatched. This CDR3 region has 16 residues. Per germline, CDR1 MNHEY and CDR2 SMNVEV (reference sequence). In DNA, the CDR3 is TGTGCCAGCAGTTCTGAGGGACTAGCGGGGTTTCACGAGCAGTACTTC. As protein: CASSSEGLAGFHEQYF.

CDR3 sequence reads: CATCSCEQFF. CDR3 nucleotides: TGTGCCACCTGCAGCTGCGAGCAGTTCTTC. The rearrangement links TRBV21-1 to TRBJ2-1. TRBV21-1 is assigned pseudogene status. The CDR3 length is 10 residues.

This clonotype was observed once. This chain connects TRBV29-1 to TRBJ2-3; no firm D call. Germline CDR1 and CDR2: SQVTM and ANQGSEA. The CDR3 length is 14 residues. V was clipped by 7 bases and J by 0 bases, with 14 bases between them. DNA of the CDR3: TGCAGCGCCGGCGGCCTTACTAGCACAGATACGCAGTATTTT. Translation gives CSAGGLTSTDTQYF.

The chain employs TRBV6-6 and TRBJ1-6; D is perhaps TRBD1 (5 bases). The CDR3 runs to 14 residues. Between the trimmed V and J ends, which lost 7 bases and 9 bases, there was a span of 16 bases. The germline CDR1 and CDR2 sequences are MNHNY and SVGAGI (reference sequence). The CDR3 loop is CASNTRGPGSPLHF. CDR3 DNA: TGTGCCAGCAACACGAGGGGCCCCGGTTCACCCCTCCACTTT.

This clonotype was seen only once. This chain joins TRBV20-1 and TRBJ2-1; the D gene is possibly TRBD2 (6 bases). V shed 5 bases and J shed 9 bases, with 11 bases lying between them. The CDR3 is 11 residues long. Germline V gene lookup returns CDR1 DFQATT and CDR2 SNEGSKA (reference sequence). The DNA of the CDR3 is TGCAGTGCTTATAACGGGGGTGAGCAGTTCTTC. It specifies CSAYNGGEQFF.

The chain links TRBV7-2 to TRBJ1-2, with TRBD1 identical over 8 bases. The CDR3 totals 15 residues. Trimming at V came to 1 base and at J to 4 bases, leaving 5 bases not matched to a gene. Per germline, CDR1 SGHTA and CDR2 FQGNSA. DNA for the CDR3: TGTGCCAGCAGCTTAGTGCAGGGGGCTGCCTATGGCTACACCTTC. Its protein is CASSLVQGAAYGYTF.

V gene TRBV9 combines with J gene TRBJ1-2, with 8 positions matching TRBD1. The length of the CDR3 is 15 residues. Trimming removed 3 bases from V and 2 bases from J; junction bases left unmatched: 6. The germline V gene encodes CDR1 SGDLS and CDR2 YYNGEE. CDR3 sequence (DNA): TGTGCCAGCAGCGCCAACCGGGACAGGAACTATGGCTACACCTTC. Residues: CASSANRDRNYGYTF.

The chain uses TRBV29-1 and TRBJ2-2, with D unresolved. CDR1 SQVTM and CDR2 ANQGSEA come from the germline V gene. The V end lost 4 bases, the J end lost 4 bases, and 16 bases lay between the germline ends. The CDR3 extends over 15 amino acids. The CDR3 DNA reads as TGCAGCGTTGTGGTCAAAAAGGGCACCACCGGGGAGCTGTTTTTT. It yields the protein CSVVVKKGTTGELFF.

V and J are TRBV20-1 and TRBJ1-1; unclear D gene. V was cut by 5 bases and J by 11 bases, with 15 bases left in between. There are 11 residues in the CDR3. Germline CDR1 and CDR2: DFQATT and SNEGSKA (reference sequence). The CDR3 reads CSALGSLVAFF. The CDR3 bases are TGCAGTGCTCTCGGCTCTTTGGTGGCTTTCTTT.

The CDR3 loop is CSARRGSQGYGYTF. CDR3 nucleotide sequence: TGCAGTGCTAGACGTGGGAGTCAGGGCTATGGCTACACCTTC. The gene calls are TRBV20-1 and TRBJ1-2; D perhaps matches TRBD1 (5 bases). CDR1 is DFQATT and CDR2 is SNEGSKA in the germline V gene (reference sequence). The V end lost 2 bases, the J end lost 4 bases, and 14 bases lay between the germline ends. This CDR3 has 14 residues.

This chain connects TRBV23-1 to TRBJ1-5; no definite D call. TRBV23-1 is an ORF for which the function is uncertain. Trimming removed 4 bases at V and 3 bases at J, with 13 bases between. The CDR3 totals 15 residues. Written as DNA, the CDR3 is TGCGCCAGCAGTCGAGTTCTTAGTGTCAATCAGCCCCAGCATTTT. Its protein product is CASSRVLSVNQPQHF.

The chain carries TRBV29-1 and TRBJ1-2, with unresolved D. The CDR3 spans 11 residues. The V gene's germline CDR1 is SQVTM and CDR2 ANQGSEA. V was cut by 3 bases and J by 7 bases, with 9 bases left in between. The CDR3 DNA reads as TGCAGCGTTGATTCCATTCCTGGCTACACCTTC. This sequence encodes CSVDSIPGYTF.

This chain joins TRBV6-6 and TRBJ1-3; a possible D gene is TRBD1 (6 bases). V shed 5 bases and J shed 0 bases, with 14 bases lying between them. The CDR3 has 16 residues. The V gene's germline CDR1 is MNHNY and CDR2 SVGAGI (reference sequence). The CDR3 spells CASSPLQGPSGNTIYF. CDR3 DNA: TGTGCCAGCAGTCCGTTACAGGGCCCCTCTGGAAACACCATATATTTT.

The rearrangement uses TRBV4-1 and TRBJ1-4; D ambiguous. Germline CDR1 MGHRA, CDR2 YSYEKL. V gave up 7 bases and J gave up 0 bases, with 12 bases separating them. CDR3 length: 15 residues. CDR3 DNA: TGCGCCAGCACGGGCAATCCTTCAACTAATGAAAAACTGTTTTTT. Translating it yields CASTGNPSTNEKLFF.

The rearrangement uses TRBV7-2 and TRBJ2-1, with 10 bases that match TRBD1. The CDR3 has 16 residues. Germline V gene lookup returns CDR1 SGHTA and CDR2 FQGNSA. Trimming cost V 5 bases and J 6 bases; bases outside gene matches: 10. CDR3 protein: CASSPPGDRGFNEQFF. For the CDR3, the DNA is TGTGCCAGCAGCCCCCCGGGGGACAGGGGCTTCAATGAGCAGTTCTTC. Using reference TRBV7-2 and TRBJ2-1 for the parts outside the CDR3, the full variable domain is GAGVSQSPSNKVTEKGKDVELRCDPISGHTALYWYRQSLGQGLEFLIYFQGNSAPDKSGLPSDRFSAERTGGSVSTLTIQRTQQEDSAVYLCASSPPGDRGFNEQFFGPGTRLTVL.

The chain combines TRBV20-1 with TRBJ2-3, with TRBD1 as a possible D gene (6 bases). The length of the CDR3 is 15 residues. Trimming stripped 5 bases from V and 0 bases from J, with 15 bases between. Looked up from germline, CDR1 is DFQATT and CDR2 is SNEGSKA (reference sequence). CDR3 sequence: CSAPRDTTSTDTQYF. For the CDR3, the DNA is TGCAGTGCTCCCCGGGACACTACTAGCACAGATACGCAGTATTTT.

This clonotype appeared once. This sequence joins TRBV18 and TRBJ1-1; perhaps TRBD1 as D (6 bases). The CDR3 covers 14 residues. Looked up from germline, CDR1 is KGHSH and CDR2 is LQKENI. V was cut by 4 bases and J by 3 bases, with 12 bases left in between. The CDR3 is CASSLWTEDTEAFF. The DNA for the CDR3 is TGTGCCAGCTCACTATGGACAGAGGACACTGAAGCTTTCTTT.

This clonotype came up once. The chain is built from TRBV20-1 and TRBJ2-5; D not certain. CDR1 is DFQATT and CDR2 is SNEGSKA in the germline V gene (reference sequence). The CDR3 has 15 amino acids. Trimming left V 1 base short and J 4 bases short, with 16 bases between. The DNA of the CDR3 is TGCAGTGCTAGAGCGGGCCCCAAAGGAATAGAGACCCAGTACTTC. It specifies CSARAGPKGIETQYF.

This chain connects TRBV6-5 to TRBJ2-7; 7 bases are a match to TRBD1. Looked up from germline, CDR1 is MNHEY and CDR2 is SVGAGI. The ends lost 10 bases at V and 1 base at J; junction bases unmatched: 10. The CDR3 loop spans 14 amino acids. The CDR3 sequence is CATKRGQESYEQYF. As DNA, the CDR3 is TGTGCCACCAAACGCGGACAGGAGTCCTACGAGCAGTACTTC.

This chain uses TRBV6-5 with TRBJ1-2; 7 bases align to TRBD1. Trimming at V came to 0 bases and at J to 8 bases, leaving 3 bases not matched to a gene. Germline values: CDR1 MNHEY, CDR2 SVGAGI. The CDR3 consists of 13 residues. This chain's CDR3 is CASSYSDRTGYTF. DNA of the CDR3: TGTGCCAGCAGTTACTCGGACAGGACGGGCTACACCTTC.

The chain employs TRBV2 and TRBJ2-7; D ambiguous. CDR1 and CDR2 (germline): SNHLY, FYNNEI. Trimming pared 7 bases from V and 0 bases from J, leaving 4 bases between. The CDR3 sequence is 11 residues long. CDR3 amino acids: CASTPSYEQYF. Written as DNA, the CDR3 is TGTGCCAGCACCCCCTCCTACGAGCAGTACTTC. The full variable domain, completed using reference TRBV2 and TRBJ2-7, is EPEVTQTPSHQVTQMGQEVILRCVPISNHLYFYWYRQILGQKVEFLVSFYNNEISEKSEIFDDQFSVERPDGSNFTLKIRSTKLEDSAMYFCASTPSYEQYFGPGTRLTVT.